Sequencing of this TCR beta chain was carried out in a study of T cells after posttransplantation cyclophosphamide. Whole-study results and caveats: Recipient CMV seropositivity and CMV reactivation strongly tracked TRB clonality. Tissue-infiltrating T cells from skin or gut overlapped little with blood T cells.

TCRdb's copy holds only in-frame clones and misses some; the assay was immunoSEQ multiplex PCR. The sample has some 47,000 clones, 70% to 90% seen once. Note on this clone: Its target is unknown.

Germline V lookup: CDR1 MNHNS, CDR2 SASEGT. The V gene lost 1 base and the J gene lost 4 bases, with 10 bases spanning the gap. This CDR3 has 14 residues. This TCR was recovered from a man aged 25 to 40 with a blood cancer, CMV-positive, and with a related stem cell donor. This chain links TRBV6-1 with TRBJ2-5; D might be TRBD1 (6 bases). Material: PBMCs. DNA of the CDR3: TGTGCCAGCAGTGAAGACAGGGAGCTAGAGACCCAGTACTTC. Translation gives CASSEDRELETQYF.